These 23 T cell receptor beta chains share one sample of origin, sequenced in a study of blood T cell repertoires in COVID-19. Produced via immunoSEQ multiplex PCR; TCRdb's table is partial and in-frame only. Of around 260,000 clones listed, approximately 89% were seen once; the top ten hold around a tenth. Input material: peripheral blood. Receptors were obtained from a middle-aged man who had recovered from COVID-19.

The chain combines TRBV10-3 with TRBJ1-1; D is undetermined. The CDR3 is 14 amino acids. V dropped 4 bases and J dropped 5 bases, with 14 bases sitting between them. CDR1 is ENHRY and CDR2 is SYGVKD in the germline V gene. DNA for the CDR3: TGTGCCATCAGTGTGAAGGGTGGCGGGACTGAAGCTTTCTTT. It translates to CAISVKGGGTEAFF.

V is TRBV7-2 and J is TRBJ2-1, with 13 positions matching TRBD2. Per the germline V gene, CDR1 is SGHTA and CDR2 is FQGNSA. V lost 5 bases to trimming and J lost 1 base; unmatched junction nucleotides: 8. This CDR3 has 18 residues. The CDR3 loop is CASSTRTSGSISYNEQFF. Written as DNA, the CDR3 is TGTGCCAGCAGCACCCGGACTAGCGGGAGCATTTCCTACAATGAGCAGTTCTTC.

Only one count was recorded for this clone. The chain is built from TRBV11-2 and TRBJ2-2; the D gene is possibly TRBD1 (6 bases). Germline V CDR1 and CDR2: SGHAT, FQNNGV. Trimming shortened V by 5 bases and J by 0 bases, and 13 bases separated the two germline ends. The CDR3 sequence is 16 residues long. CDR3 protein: CASSPGPGANTGELFF. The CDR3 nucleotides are TGTGCCAGCAGCCCAGGGCCAGGGGCGAACACCGGGGAGCTGTTTTTT.

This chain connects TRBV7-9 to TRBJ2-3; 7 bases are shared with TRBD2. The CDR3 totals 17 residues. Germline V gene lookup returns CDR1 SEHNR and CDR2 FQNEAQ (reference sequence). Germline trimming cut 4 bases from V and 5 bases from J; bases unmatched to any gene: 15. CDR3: CASSYPLGGREVDTQYF. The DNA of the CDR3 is TGTGCCAGCAGCTACCCTTTGGGCGGGAGAGAGGTAGATACGCAGTATTTT.

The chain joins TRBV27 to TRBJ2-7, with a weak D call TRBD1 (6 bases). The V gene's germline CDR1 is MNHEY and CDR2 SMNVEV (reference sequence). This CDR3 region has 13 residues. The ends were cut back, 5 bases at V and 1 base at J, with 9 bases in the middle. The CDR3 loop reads CASSPQGSYEQYF. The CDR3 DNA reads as TGTGCCAGCAGTCCCCAGGGGTCCTACGAGCAGTACTTC.

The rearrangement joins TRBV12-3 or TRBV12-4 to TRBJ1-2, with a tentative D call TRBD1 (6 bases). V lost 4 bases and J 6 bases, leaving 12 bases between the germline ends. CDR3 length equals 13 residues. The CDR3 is CASSSRAGDGYTF. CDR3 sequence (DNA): TGTGCCAGCAGTTCTCGGGCAGGGGATGGCTACACCTTC.

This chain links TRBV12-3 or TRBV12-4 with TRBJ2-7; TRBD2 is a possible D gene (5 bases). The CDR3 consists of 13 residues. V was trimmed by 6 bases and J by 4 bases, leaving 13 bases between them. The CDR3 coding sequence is TGTGCCAGCAGACCCACGGGGTTGTACGAGCAGTACTTC. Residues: CASRPTGLYEQYF.

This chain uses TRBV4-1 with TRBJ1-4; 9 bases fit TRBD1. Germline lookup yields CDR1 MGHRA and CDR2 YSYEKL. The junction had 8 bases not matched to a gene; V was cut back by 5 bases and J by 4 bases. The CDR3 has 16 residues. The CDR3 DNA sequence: TGCGCCAGCAGCAAGGACAGGGGTGCTAGTAATGAAAAACTGTTTTTT. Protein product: CASSKDRGASNEKLFF.

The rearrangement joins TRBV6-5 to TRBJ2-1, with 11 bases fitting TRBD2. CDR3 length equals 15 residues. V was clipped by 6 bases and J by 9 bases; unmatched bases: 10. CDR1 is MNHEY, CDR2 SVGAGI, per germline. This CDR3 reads CASSRLAGSIFEQFF. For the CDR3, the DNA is TGTGCCAGCAGCAGACTAGCGGGATCGATTTTTGAGCAGTTCTTC.

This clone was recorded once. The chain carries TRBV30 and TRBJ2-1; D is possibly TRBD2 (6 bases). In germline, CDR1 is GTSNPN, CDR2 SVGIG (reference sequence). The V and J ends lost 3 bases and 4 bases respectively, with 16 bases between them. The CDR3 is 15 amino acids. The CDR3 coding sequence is TGTGCCTGGAGACATGGGACTCTCAATTACAATGAGCAGTTCTTC. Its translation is CAWRHGTLNYNEQFF. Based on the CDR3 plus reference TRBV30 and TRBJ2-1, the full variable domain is SQTIHQWPATLVQPVGSPLSLECTVEGTSNPNLYWYRQAAGRGLQLLFYSVGIGQISSEVPQNLSASRPQDRQFILSSKKLLLSDSGFYLCAWRHGTLNYNEQFFGPGTRLTVL.

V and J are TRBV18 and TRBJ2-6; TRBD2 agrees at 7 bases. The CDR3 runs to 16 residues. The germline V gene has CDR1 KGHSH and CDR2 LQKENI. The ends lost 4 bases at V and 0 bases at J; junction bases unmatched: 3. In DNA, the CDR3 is TGTGCCAGCTCACATTCGGGGGGCTCTGGGGCCAACGTCCTGACTTTC. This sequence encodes CASSHSGGSGANVLTF.

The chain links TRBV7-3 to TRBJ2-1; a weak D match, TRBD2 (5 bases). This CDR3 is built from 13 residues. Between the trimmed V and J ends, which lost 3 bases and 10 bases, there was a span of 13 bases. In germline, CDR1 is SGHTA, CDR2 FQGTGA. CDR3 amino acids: CASSFVRGGEQFF. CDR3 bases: TGTGCCAGCAGCTTCGTACGGGGTGGGGAGCAGTTCTTC.

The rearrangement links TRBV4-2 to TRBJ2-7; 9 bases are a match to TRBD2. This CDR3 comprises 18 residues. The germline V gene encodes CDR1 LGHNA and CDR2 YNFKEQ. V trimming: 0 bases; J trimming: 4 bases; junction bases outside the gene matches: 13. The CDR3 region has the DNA TGTGCCAGCAGCCAAGACTCGGGACTAGCAGACTCCGGATACGAGCAGTACTTC. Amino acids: CASSQDSGLADSGYEQYF.

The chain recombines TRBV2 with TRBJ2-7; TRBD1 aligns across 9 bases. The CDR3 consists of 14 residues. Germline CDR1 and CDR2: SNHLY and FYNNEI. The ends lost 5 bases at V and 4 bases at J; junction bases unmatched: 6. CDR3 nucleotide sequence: TGTGCCAGCAGTAAGGACAGGGGCGTGTACGAGCAGTACTTC. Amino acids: CASSKDRGVYEQYF.

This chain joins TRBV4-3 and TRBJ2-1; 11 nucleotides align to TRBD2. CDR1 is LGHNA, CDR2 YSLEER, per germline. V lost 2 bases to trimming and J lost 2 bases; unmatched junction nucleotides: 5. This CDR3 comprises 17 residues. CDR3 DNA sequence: TGCGCCAGCAGCCAACGGCTAGCGGGAGGCACCTACAATGAGCAGTTCTTC. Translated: CASSQRLAGGTYNEQFF.

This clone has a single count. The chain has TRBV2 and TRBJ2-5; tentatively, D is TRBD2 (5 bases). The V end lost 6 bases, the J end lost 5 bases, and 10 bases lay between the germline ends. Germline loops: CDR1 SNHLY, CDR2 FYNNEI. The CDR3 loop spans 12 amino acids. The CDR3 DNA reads TGTGCCAGCAGGAGGGATCGGGAGACCCAGTACTTC. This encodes CASRRDRETQYF.

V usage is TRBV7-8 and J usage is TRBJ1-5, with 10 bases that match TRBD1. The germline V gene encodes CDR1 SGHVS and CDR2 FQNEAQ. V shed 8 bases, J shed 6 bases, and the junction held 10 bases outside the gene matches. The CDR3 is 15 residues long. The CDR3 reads CASGQWTGGTQPQHF. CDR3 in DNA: TGTGCCAGCGGCCAATGGACAGGGGGGACTCAGCCCCAGCATTTT.

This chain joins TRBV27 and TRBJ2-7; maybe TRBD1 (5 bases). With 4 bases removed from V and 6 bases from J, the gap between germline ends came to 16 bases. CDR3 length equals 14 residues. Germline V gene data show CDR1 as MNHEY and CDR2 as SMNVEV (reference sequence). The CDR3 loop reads CASSWGPPLSEQYF. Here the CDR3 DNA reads TGTGCCAGCAGTTGGGGCCCGCCCCTCTCCGAGCAGTACTTC.

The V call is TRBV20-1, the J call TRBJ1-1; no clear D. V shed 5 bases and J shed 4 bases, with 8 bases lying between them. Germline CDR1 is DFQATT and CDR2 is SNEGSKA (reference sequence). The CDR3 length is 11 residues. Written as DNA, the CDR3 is TGCAGTGCTGGGAGCCGCACTGAAGCTTTCTTT. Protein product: CSAGSRTEAFF.

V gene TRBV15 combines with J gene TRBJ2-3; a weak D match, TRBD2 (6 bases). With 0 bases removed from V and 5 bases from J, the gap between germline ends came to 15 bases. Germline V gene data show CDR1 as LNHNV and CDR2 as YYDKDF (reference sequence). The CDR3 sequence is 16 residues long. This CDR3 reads CATSRERRGFGDTQYF. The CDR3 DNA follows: TGTGCCACCAGCAGAGAGCGCCGGGGGTTTGGAGATACGCAGTATTTT.

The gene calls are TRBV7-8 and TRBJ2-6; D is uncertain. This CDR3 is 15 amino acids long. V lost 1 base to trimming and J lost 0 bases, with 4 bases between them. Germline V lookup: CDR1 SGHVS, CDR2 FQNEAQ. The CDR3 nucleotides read TGTGCCAGCAGCTTAGGGGCCTCTGGGGCCAACGTCCTGACTTTC. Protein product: CASSLGASGANVLTF.

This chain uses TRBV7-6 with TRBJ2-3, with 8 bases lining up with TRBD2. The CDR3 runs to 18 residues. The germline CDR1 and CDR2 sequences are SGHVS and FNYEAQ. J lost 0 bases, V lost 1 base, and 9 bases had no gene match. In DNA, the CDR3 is TGTGCCAGCAGCTTAGGGGTCGCGCGGGAGGTTAGCACAGATACGCAGTATTTT. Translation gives CASSLGVAREVSTDTQYF.

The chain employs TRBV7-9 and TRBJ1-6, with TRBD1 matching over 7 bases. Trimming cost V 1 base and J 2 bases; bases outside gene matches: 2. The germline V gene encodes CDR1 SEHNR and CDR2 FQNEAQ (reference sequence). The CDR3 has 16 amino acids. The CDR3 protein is CASSLEGTAYNSPLHF. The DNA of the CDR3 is TGTGCCAGCAGCTTAGAAGGGACAGCCTATAATTCACCCCTCCACTTT. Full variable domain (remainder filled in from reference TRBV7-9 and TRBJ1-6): DTGVSQNPRHKITKRGQNVTFRCDPISEHNRLYWYRQTLGQGPEFLTYFQNEAQLEKSRLLSDRFSAERPKGSFSTLEIQRTEQGDSAMYLCASSLEGTAYNSPLHFGNGTRLTVT.